This T cell receptor beta chain was captured by sequencing in a study of T-cell reconstitution after alpha-beta-depleted transplantation in children. This clonotype was counted many times. TCRbeta library preparation incorporated unique molecular identifiers. TCRdb used MiXCR to reprocess the PCR reads, holding one entry per CDR3 protein. This sample has under 140,000 distinct CDR3 sequences, with 10% to 13% found just once. There are 14 residues in the CDR3. Germline V gene lookup returns CDR1 SGHTA and CDR2 FQGNSA. V lost 9 bases, J lost 0 bases, and 11 bases lay in between. The clonotype originates from a human donor who donated a stem cell graft to a child with acute lymphoblastic leukemia. The chain links TRBV7-2 to TRBJ2-2; possible D gene TRBD2, 5 bases. The starting material was PBMCs from the stem cell graft donor, obtained from the stem cell graft. The CDR3 region is CARADSTNTGELFF. Here the CDR3 DNA reads TGTGCCAGGGCGGACTCTACGAACACCGGGGAGCTGTTTTTT.